This T cell receptor (beta chain) was identified during a study of early T cells in non-severe SARS-CoV-2 infection. CDR3 length: 12 amino acids. Germline values: CDR1 MNHNS, CDR2 SASEGT. V lost 9 bases and J 2 bases, leaving 8 bases between the germline ends. TCRdb recomputed calls from the 5' RACE reads with MiXCR, one row per CDR3 protein. The sample carries 63,000 or so distinct CDR3 sequences, approximately 10% recorded once. The sample was whole blood, taken at baseline. The V gene is TRBV6-1, the J gene TRBJ2-1; D ambiguous. The origin of this receptor is an adult who was a healthcare worker with PCR-confirmed SARS-CoV-2 infection or an uninfected control (not recorded which). CDR3 DNA sequence: TGTGCCAGTTCACTAACCTACAATGAGCAGTTCTTC. Protein sequence: CASSLTYNEQFF.